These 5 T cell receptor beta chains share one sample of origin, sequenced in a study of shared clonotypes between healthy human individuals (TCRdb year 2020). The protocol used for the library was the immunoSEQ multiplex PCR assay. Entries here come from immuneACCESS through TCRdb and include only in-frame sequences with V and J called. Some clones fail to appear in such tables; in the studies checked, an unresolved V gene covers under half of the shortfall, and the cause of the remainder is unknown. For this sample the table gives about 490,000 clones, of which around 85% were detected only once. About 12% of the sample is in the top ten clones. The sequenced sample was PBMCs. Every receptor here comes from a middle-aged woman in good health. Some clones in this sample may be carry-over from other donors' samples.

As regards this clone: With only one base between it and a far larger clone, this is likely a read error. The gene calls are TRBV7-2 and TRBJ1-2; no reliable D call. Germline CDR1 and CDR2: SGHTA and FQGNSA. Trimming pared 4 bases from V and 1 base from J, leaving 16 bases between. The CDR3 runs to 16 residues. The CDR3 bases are TGTGCCAGCAGCTCCCCCTGTGAGCTGATTAACTATGGCTACACCTTC. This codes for CASSSPCELINYGYTF. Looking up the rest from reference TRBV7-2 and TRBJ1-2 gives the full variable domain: GAGVSQSPSNKVTEKGKDVELRCDPISGHTALYWYRQSLGQGLEFLIYFQGNSAPDKSGLPSDRFSAERTGGSVSTLTIQRTQQEDSAVYLCASSSPCELINYGYTFGSGTRLTVV.

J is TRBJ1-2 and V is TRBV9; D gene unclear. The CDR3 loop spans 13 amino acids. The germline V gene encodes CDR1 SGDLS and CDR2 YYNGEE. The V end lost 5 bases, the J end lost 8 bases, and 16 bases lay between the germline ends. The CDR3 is CASSRTEGYGYTF. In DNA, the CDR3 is TGTGCCAGCAGTCGAACCGAGGGCTACGGCTACACCTTC. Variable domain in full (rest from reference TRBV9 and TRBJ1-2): DSGVTQTPKHLITATGQRVTLRCSPRSGDLSVYWYQQSLDQGLQFLIQYYNGEERAKGNILERFSAQQFPDLHSELNLSSLELGDSALYFCASSRTEGYGYTFGSGTRLTVV.

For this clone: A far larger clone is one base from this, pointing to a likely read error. This CDR3 reads CASSRETVKEEKLFF. CDR3 sequence (DNA): TGCGCCAGCAGCCGAGAGACAGTGAAGGAAGAAAAACTGTTTTTT. The chain uses TRBV4-3 and TRBJ1-4; the D gene is possibly TRBD1 (5 bases). Germline CDR1 reads LGHNA; CDR2 reads YSLEER. V was cut by 4 bases and J by 8 bases, with 17 bases left in between. The CDR3 covers 15 residues.

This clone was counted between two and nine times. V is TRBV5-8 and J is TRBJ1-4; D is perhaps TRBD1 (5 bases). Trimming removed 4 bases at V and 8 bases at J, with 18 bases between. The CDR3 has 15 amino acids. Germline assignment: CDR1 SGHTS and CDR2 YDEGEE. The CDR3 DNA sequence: TGTGCCAGCAGCATGGGACGACTGGGGCCAGAAAAACTGTTTTTT. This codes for CASSMGRLGPEKLFF.

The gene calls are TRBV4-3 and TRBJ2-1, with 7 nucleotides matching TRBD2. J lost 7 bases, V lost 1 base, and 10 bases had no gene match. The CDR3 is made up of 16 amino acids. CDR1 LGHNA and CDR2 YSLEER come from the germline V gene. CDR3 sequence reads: CASSQASGTVGNEQFF. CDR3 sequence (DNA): TGCGCCAGCAGCCAAGCTAGCGGAACCGTTGGGAATGAGCAGTTCTTC.